This TCR beta chain was documented in a study of T cells in Graves' hyperthyroidism and ophthalmopathy. Study-wide points: Clonotypes that were expanded in thyroid above 0.001 mostly appeared in blood too.

This clonotype has a count of ten or more. What it binds is not known. This CDR3 spans 14 amino acids. Trimming pared 4 bases from V and 1 base from J, leaving 8 bases between. In germline, CDR1 is KGHDR, CDR2 SFDVKD. TCR beta CDR3 regions were amplified from RNA transcripts. Initially, a first-round RT-PCR of the TCR CDR3 employed the HTBI primer set. TCRdb recomputed calls from the multiplex PCR reads with MiXCR, one row per CDR3 protein. The repertoire holds 300,000 to 400,000 distinct CDR3 sequences, with roughly a fifth as singletons. The V call is TRBV24-1, the J call TRBJ2-3; D remains unclear. This TCR was recovered from a woman between 45 and 60 years old with Graves' hyperthyroidism. The sequenced material came from blood. The CDR3 protein is CATSDGQGTDTQYF. CDR3 nucleotides: TGTGCCACCAGTGACGGGCAGGGCACAGATACGCAGTATTTT.